This is a list of T cell receptor beta chains from one sample in a study of OX40 agonist ivuxolimab in advanced cancers. TCRdb's copy holds only in-frame clones and misses some; the assay was immunoSEQ multiplex PCR. The sample has roughly 30,000 clones, about 90% seen once. The sample here was CD4+ or CD8+ T cells sorted from blood, taken in a trial of the OX40 agonist ivuxolimab. These receptor sequences come from an adult with an advanced solid tumor such as melanoma, head and neck, liver or kidney cancer. Each CDR3 is given with its conserved first and last residue. D genes are given only for firm matches. Rows may omit the clone size; those that give it use once, few, many or a size class.

V,size,D,J,CDR3,DNA
TRBV5-3,.,TRBD1,TRBJ1-1,CASSLGQGTTEAFF,TGTGCCAGCAGCCTCGGACAGGGGACCACTGAAGCTTTCTTT
TRBV13,.,.,TRBJ2-2,CASSLEPTGELFF,TGTGCCAGCAGCTTAGAGCCCACCGGGGAGCTGTTTTTT
TRBV19,.,.,TRBJ2-4,CASSIEWGNIQYF,TGTGCCAGTAGTATAGAATGGGGAAACATTCAGTACTTC
TRBV6-5,.,.,TRBJ2-6,CASSPQGPGANVLTF,TGTGCCAGCAGCCCACAGGGTCCTGGGGCCAACGTCCTGACTTTC
TRBV6-5,.,.,TRBJ2-5,CASSRDSDETQYF,TGTGCCAGCAGTCGCGACAGCGATGAGACCCAGTACTTC
TRBV4-3,.,TRBD2,TRBJ2-1,CASSQDGREENDEQFF,TGCGCCAGCAGCCAAGATGGGCGGGAGGAAAACGATGAGCAGTTCTTC
TRBV28,once,.,TRBJ2-5,CATRPRGAGETQYF,TGTGCCACCCGCCCGAGGGGTGCGGGAGAGACCCAGTACTTC
TRBV6-8,.,.,TRBJ1-5,CASRRKGVSNQPQHF,TGTGCCAGCAGGAGAAAGGGGGTTAGCAATCAGCCCCAGCATTTT
TRBV5-6,.,.,TRBJ2-3,CASSRVSDTQYF,TGTGCCAGCAGCCGGGTGTCAGATACGCAGTATTTT
TRBV7-9,.,TRBD1,TRBJ2-5,CASSALRDSYQETQYF,TGTGCCAGCAGCGCCCTCCGGGACAGCTACCAAGAGACCCAGTACTTC
TRBV4-1,.,TRBD2,TRBJ2-7,CASSQIAGSSYEQYF,TGCGCCAGCAGCCAAATAGCGGGGAGCTCCTACGAGCAGTACTTC
TRBV29-1,few,TRBD2,TRBJ2-1,CSVEVTSGIYYYYNEQFF,TGCAGCGTTGAAGTGACTAGCGGGATATATTATTACTACAATGAGCAGTTCTTC
TRBV5-1,.,TRBD2,TRBJ2-3,CASSLETSGRVADTQYF,TGCGCCAGCAGCTTGGAAACTAGCGGGAGAGTAGCGGATACGCAGTATTTT
TRBV9,.,.,TRBJ2-1,CASSVEGELLYNEQFF,TGTGCCAGCAGCGTAGAAGGGGAGCTACTTTACAATGAGCAGTTCTTC
TRBV4-3,.,.,TRBJ2-7,CASSQVFSTASSGEQYF,TGCGCCAGCAGCCAAGTTTTTTCGACGGCTAGTTCGGGCGAGCAGTACTTC
TRBV28,.,.,TRBJ1-2,CASSPSYGYTF,TGTGCCAGCAGTCCGAGTTATGGCTACACCTTC
TRBV30,once,TRBD1,TRBJ2-7,CAWRPPLGQGNYEQYF,TGTGCCTGGAGGCCACCCCTAGGACAGGGGAACTACGAGCAGTACTTC
TRBV13,.,.,TRBJ2-7,CASSLGGLGEQYF,TGTGCCAGCTCCTTGGGGGGCCTCGGCGAGCAGTACTTC
TRBV7-9,.,TRBD1,TRBJ1-2,CASSLGTGAYTF,TGTGCCAGCAGCTTAGGGACAGGGGCCTACACCTTC
TRBV27,.,.,TRBJ1-1,CASRNGQVGTEAFF,TGTGCCAGCAGAAATGGGCAGGTCGGCACTGAAGCTTTCTTT
TRBV5-8,once,TRBD1,TRBJ1-2,CASSLVEGTGTYGYTF,TGTGCCAGCAGCTTGGTTGAGGGGACAGGGACCTATGGCTACACCTTC
TRBV9,.,.,TRBJ2-7,CASSVGPGAYYEQYF,TGTGCCAGCAGCGTAGGGCCAGGGGCTTACTACGAGCAGTACTTC
TRBV5-6,.,TRBD2,TRBJ2-3,CASSFGLAGTDTQYF,TGTGCCAGCAGCTTCGGACTAGCGGGAACAGATACGCAGTATTTT
TRBV28,.,.,TRBJ2-7,CASSPPRRGGGEQYF,TGTGCCAGCAGTCCCCCTAGGAGGGGAGGTGGCGAGCAGTACTTC
TRBV19,.,TRBD1,TRBJ2-3,CASSISRGLVDTQYF,TGTGCCAGTAGTATTAGCAGGGGGCTGGTGGATACGCAGTATTTT
TRBV27,.,.,TRBJ2-7,CASSLIGSGNYEQYF,TGTGCCAGCAGTTTAATAGGTTCGGGGAACTACGAGCAGTACTTC
TRBV11-2,.,.,TRBJ2-1,CASSLEWTPRNEQFF,TGTGCCAGCAGCTTAGAGTGGACTCCGAGGAATGAGCAGTTCTTC
TRBV9,.,.,TRBJ2-1,CASSNPRDSSSYNEQFF,TGTGCCAGCAGTAACCCCCGGGACTCCAGCTCCTACAATGAGCAGTTCTTC
TRBV6-5,.,.,TRBJ1-4,CASSYSFGLVEKLFF,TGTGCCAGCAGTTACTCCTTCGGTCTCGTTGAAAAACTGTTTTTT
TRBV11-3,once,.,TRBJ2-1,CASSLSVGGSSYNEQFF,TGTGCCAGCAGCTTATCTGTCGGGGGTAGCTCCTACAATGAGCAGTTCTTC
TRBV27,.,TRBD1,TRBJ2-7,CASSLQGAIYEQYF,TGTGCCAGCAGTTTGCAGGGGGCGATTTACGAGCAGTACTTC
TRBV28,.,TRBD1,TRBJ2-7,CASSPDLGQAYEQYF,TGTGCCAGCAGTCCCGACCTTGGACAGGCCTACGAGCAGTACTTC
TRBV13,.,.,TRBJ2-7,CASSLRGAREQYF,TGTGCCAGCAGCTTAAGGGGAGCACGAGAGCAGTACTTC
TRBV28,.,.,TRBJ2-1,CASSTGLGNEQFF,TGTGCCAGCAGTACGGGGCTGGGGAATGAGCAGTTCTTC
TRBV19,.,.,TRBJ1-1,CASTPYIREKNTEAFF,TGTGCCAGTACCCCATACATCAGGGAAAAGAACACTGAAGCTTTCTTT